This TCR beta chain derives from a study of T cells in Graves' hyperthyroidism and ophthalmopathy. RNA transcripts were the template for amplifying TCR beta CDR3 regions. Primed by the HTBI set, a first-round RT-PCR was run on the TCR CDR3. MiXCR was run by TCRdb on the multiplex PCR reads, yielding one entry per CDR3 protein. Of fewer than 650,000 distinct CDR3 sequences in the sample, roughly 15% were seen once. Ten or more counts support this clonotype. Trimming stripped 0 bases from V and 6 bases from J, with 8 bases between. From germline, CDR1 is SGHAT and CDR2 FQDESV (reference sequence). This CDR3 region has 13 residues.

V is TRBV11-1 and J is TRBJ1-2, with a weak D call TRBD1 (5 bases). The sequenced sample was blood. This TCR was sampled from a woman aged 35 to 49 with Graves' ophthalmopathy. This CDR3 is CASSLAGTNGYTF. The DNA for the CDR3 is TGTGCCAGCAGCTTAGCTGGGACGAATGGCTACACCTTC.